These 29 T cell receptor beta chains were sequenced from one sample in a study of T-cell reconstitution after alpha-beta-depleted transplantation in children. Unique molecular identifiers featured in how the TCRbeta library was prepared. Each CDR3 protein gets one entry after TCRdb re-called the PCR reads with MiXCR. Of approximately 150,000 distinct CDR3 sequences in the sample, 8% to 10% were seen once. This material consisted of PBMCs, mostly from graft donor cells, taken 180 days after TCRalphabeta/CD19-depleted stem cell transplant. Receptors were obtained from a female patient aged 2-15 years who had a stem cell transplant for congenital amegakaryocytic thrombocytopenia, so the T cells may come from the graft donor.

In its sample, this clonotype was seen many times. DNA of the CDR3: TGTGCCATCAGTGTCCCAGGGGAGCCTGGAAACACCATATATTTT. Translation gives CAISVPGEPGNTIYF. The chain uses TRBV10-3 and TRBJ1-3; tentatively, D is TRBD1 (6 bases). Trimming stripped 4 bases from V and 2 bases from J, with 12 bases between. This CDR3 contains 15 residues. Germline V gives CDR1 ENHRY, CDR2 SYGVKD.

This clonotype was picked up many times. The rearrangement uses TRBV12-3 or TRBV12-4 and TRBJ2-5; TRBD2 might be the D (6 bases). This CDR3 is 14 amino acids long. V was pared by 3 bases and J by 4 bases, with 12 bases between. CDR3 sequence reads: CASSLLAGLETQYF. The DNA of the CDR3 is TGTGCCAGCAGTTTGTTGGCGGGATTAGAGACCCAGTACTTC.

This clonotype was recorded many times. This chain uses TRBV5-5 with TRBJ2-7, with D perhaps being TRBD1 or TRBD2 (5 bases each). CDR3 length equals 12 residues. CDR1 and CDR2 from the germline V gene are SGHKS and YYEKEE (reference sequence). The V and J ends lost 4 bases and 6 bases respectively, with 11 bases between them. CDR3 nucleotide sequence: TGTGCCAGCAGCCCCCCAGGGACCGAGCAGTACTTC. Amino acid sequence: CASSPPGTEQYF.

This clonotype appeared many times. J is TRBJ1-6 and V is TRBV7-2; 7 bases match TRBD1. Germline loops: CDR1 SGHTA, CDR2 FQGNSA. Losses at the gene ends were 0 bases for V and 5 bases for J; bases not matched to a gene: 1. The CDR3 has 15 residues. The CDR3 DNA follows: TGTGCCAGCAGCTTAGCAGGGGGCGATAATTCACCCCTCCACTTT. Its protein is CASSLAGGDNSPLHF.

This clonotype came up many times. The chain recombines TRBV29-1 with TRBJ1-2; perhaps TRBD1 as D (5 bases). The CDR3 is made up of 13 amino acids. Trimming took 3 bases from V and 3 from J, leaving 11 bases between them. Germline CDR1 SQVTM, CDR2 ANQGSEA. CDR3 sequence reads: CSVEPGGDYGYTF. The DNA for the CDR3 is TGCAGCGTTGAGCCTGGGGGGGACTATGGCTACACCTTC.

This clonotype was seen more than once but under ten times. The chain recombines TRBV25-1 with TRBJ2-7; D may correspond to TRBD1 or TRBD2 (6 bases each). This CDR3 is built from 12 residues. Germline-derived CDR1 and CDR2 are MGHDK and SYGVNS. The germline V and J ends were trimmed by 6 bases and 3 bases, with 9 bases remaining between them. CDR3 DNA sequence: TGTGCCAGCAGGAGGGGGGTCTACGAGCAGTACTTC. It specifies CASRRGVYEQYF.

At least ten counts were recorded for this clonotype. V gene TRBV20-1 combines with J gene TRBJ2-1; 7 bases are a match to TRBD1. This CDR3 contains 15 residues. Looked up from germline, CDR1 is DFQATT and CDR2 is SNEGSKA (reference sequence). V trimming: 1 base; J trimming: 4 bases; junction bases outside the gene matches: 7. Written as DNA, the CDR3 is TGCAGTGCTAGAGCACCGACAGGGCCTTACAATGAGCAGTTCTTC. It encodes CSARAPTGPYNEQFF.

This clonotype was seen at least ten times. The chain uses TRBV3-1 and TRBJ2-1; D is unclear. The CDR3 has 14 amino acids. Per the germline V gene, CDR1 is LGHDT and CDR2 is YNNKEL (reference sequence). Trimming pared 1 base from V and 4 bases from J, leaving 8 bases between. As DNA, the CDR3 is TGTGCCAGCAGCCAAGTTGGGCGTTACAATGAGCAGTTCTTC. This sequence encodes CASSQVGRYNEQFF.

This clonotype was recorded many times. The chain employs TRBV6-1 and TRBJ2-1; D possibly matches TRBD1 or TRBD2 (5 bases each). Deletions cut 10 bases from V and 0 bases from J, with 19 bases between. The length of the CDR3 is 16 residues. Per the germline V gene, CDR1 is MNHNS and CDR2 is SASEGT. The CDR3 loop is CATSTRWGSSYNEQFF. In DNA form, the CDR3 reads TGTGCCACCTCAACTCGGTGGGGGAGCTCCTACAATGAGCAGTTCTTC.

This clonotype was seen many times. The V and J genes are TRBV30 and TRBJ2-1; perhaps TRBD1 as D (6 bases). CDR1 is GTSNPN, CDR2 SVGIG, per germline (reference sequence). Trimming left V 5 bases short and J 4 bases short, with 15 bases between. CDR3 length: 14 amino acids. The CDR3 spells CAWALDSLYNEQFF. CDR3 nucleotide sequence: TGTGCCTGGGCTTTGGACAGTTTGTACAATGAGCAGTTCTTC.

This chain joins TRBV20-1 and TRBJ2-3, with no clear D. There are 13 residues in the CDR3. Trimming pared 7 bases from V and 2 bases from J, leaving 13 bases between. CDR1 DFQATT and CDR2 SNEGSKA come from the germline V gene (reference sequence). The CDR3 here is CSESATFTDTQYF. The CDR3 DNA follows: TGCAGTGAGTCCGCGACCTTCACAGATACGCAGTATTTT.

Only a few counts were recorded for this clonotype. This CDR3 is CASSLEVTYGYTF. The CDR3 region has the DNA TGTGCCAGCAGCTTAGAGGTGACCTATGGCTACACCTTC. The chain uses TRBV7-9 and TRBJ1-2; D gene uncertain. Germline lookup yields CDR1 SEHNR and CDR2 FQNEAQ (reference sequence). The CDR3 is made up of 13 amino acids. Trimming left V 1 base short and J 4 bases short, with 7 bases between.

This clonotype was found many times. This chain uses TRBV29-1 with TRBJ1-1; no clear D gene. The CDR3 sequence is 12 residues long. Germline-derived CDR1 and CDR2 are SQVTM and ANQGSEA. V was clipped by 6 bases and J by 1 base, with 9 bases between them. The CDR3 DNA sequence: TGCAGCGTGGCCCAGAAGAACACTGAAGCTTTCTTT. Translation: CSVAQKNTEAFF.

This chain uses TRBV5-6 with TRBJ2-7; 12 nucleotides match TRBD2. The CDR3 consists of 18 residues. From germline, CDR1 is SGHDT and CDR2 YYEEEE. J gave up 1 base and V 1 base, and 9 bases lay outside the gene matches. DNA of the CDR3: TGTGCCAGCAGCTTGTCGCGGGGGGGGACTAGCGGGTCCTACGAGCAGTACTTC. It specifies CASSLSRGGTSGSYEQYF.

The rearrangement joins TRBV20-1 to TRBJ2-3; D is unclear. Looked up from germline, CDR1 is DFQATT and CDR2 is SNEGSKA (reference sequence). The CDR3 length is 15 residues. Trimming removed 5 bases from V and 2 bases from J, with 17 bases in between. In DNA, the CDR3 is TGCAGTGCTTCTACAAACAGAGTGAACACAGATACGCAGTATTTT. Its translation is CSASTNRVNTDTQYF.

This clonotype was seen repeatedly, ten times or more. The gene calls are TRBV7-9 and TRBJ2-7; weak D call: TRBD2 (6 bases). The germline V and J ends were trimmed by 1 base and 2 bases, with 18 bases remaining between them. The CDR3 is 17 residues long. Germline CDR1 is SEHNR and CDR2 is FQNEAQ (reference sequence). The CDR3 here is CASSLGGLGEFPYEQYF. The CDR3 DNA reads TGTGCCAGCAGCTTAGGGGGACTGGGGGAGTTCCCCTACGAGCAGTACTTC.

This clonotype was counted at least ten times. The chain joins TRBV15 to TRBJ2-5, with TRBD1 matching over 8 bases. The germline gives CDR1 LNHNV, CDR2 YYDKDF (reference sequence). The CDR3 sequence is 15 residues long. V shed 8 bases and J 5 bases; nucleotides not matched to a gene: 13. The CDR3 DNA is TGTGCCACCCGGCAGTGGCAGGGGGCGCAGGAGACCCAGTACTTC. Its protein is CATRQWQGAQETQYF.

V usage is TRBV6-1 and J usage is TRBJ2-3; 8 nucleotides align to TRBD2. The V gene's germline CDR1 is MNHNS and CDR2 SASEGT. V lost 6 bases to trimming and J lost 3 bases; unmatched junction nucleotides: 5. The CDR3 spans 14 residues. CDR3 nucleotides: TGTGCCAGCAGCCGGGGGGGGTTGACAGATACGCAGTATTTT. Its protein product is CASSRGGLTDTQYF.

This clonotype occurred many times. V gene TRBV5-1 combines with J gene TRBJ2-3; TRBD2 agrees at 14 bases. Losses at the gene ends were 4 bases for V and 3 bases for J; bases not matched to a gene: 7. In germline, CDR1 is SGHRS, CDR2 YFSETQ. CDR3 length: 17 amino acids. DNA for the CDR3: TGCGCCAGCAGCCTGGGGACTAGCGGGAGAAAAACAGATACGCAGTATTTT. It specifies CASSLGTSGRKTDTQYF. The complete variable domain, with remaining parts taken from reference TRBV5-1 and TRBJ2-3, reads KAGVTQTPRYLIKTRGQQVTLSCSPISGHRSVSWYQQTPGQGLQFLFEYFSETQRNKGNFPGRFSGRQFSNSRSEMNVSTLELGDSALYLCASSLGTSGRKTDTQYFGPGTRLTVL.

This clonotype was picked up many times. The chain links TRBV29-1 to TRBJ1-6; TRBD1 matches at 8 bases. The CDR3 has 13 amino acids. Losses at the gene ends were 7 bases for V and 10 bases for J; bases not matched to a gene: 9. Germline CDR1 and CDR2: SQVTM and ANQGSEA. CDR3: CSARDRKESPLHF. CDR3 sequence (DNA): TGCAGCGCCAGGGACAGGAAGGAATCACCCCTCCACTTT. Full variable domain (outside the CDR3, taken from reference TRBV29-1 and TRBJ1-6): SAVISQKPSRDICQRGTSLTIQCQVDSQVTMMFWYRQQPGQSLTLIATANQGSEATYESGFVIDKFPISRPNLTFSTLTVSNMSPEDSSIYLCSARDRKESPLHFGNGTRLTVT.

In its sample, this clonotype was seen a few times. This sequence joins TRBV20-1 and TRBJ2-3, with 8 bases aligning to TRBD2. CDR1 and CDR2 (germline): DFQATT, SNEGSKA (reference sequence). This CDR3 is 15 amino acids long. The J segment lost 5 bases and the V segment lost 2 bases, leaving 9 bases of the junction unmatched. CDR3 sequence (DNA): TGCAGTGCTAGACCGGGAGGGCCAAGAATAGATACGCAGTATTTT. Translation gives CSARPGGPRIDTQYF.

This clonotype was counted at least ten times. The V and J genes are TRBV28 and TRBJ1-2, with D maybe TRBD1 (6 bases). The germline CDR1 and CDR2 sequences are MDHEN and SYDVKM. The CDR3 contains 16 residues. Trimming removed 2 bases at V and 4 bases at J, with 17 bases between. CDR3 nucleotide sequence: TGTGCCAGCAGTTTAGGGCAAGGGGGGCACGGCTATGGCTACACCTTC. Translation: CASSLGQGGHGYGYTF.

This chain's CDR3 is CACCPMVGGETYEQYF. The CDR3 DNA sequence: TGTGCCTGCTGCCCGATGGTAGGGGGAGAAACCTACGAGCAGTACTTC. V usage is TRBV3-1 and J usage is TRBJ2-7; D is possibly TRBD1 (6 bases). Germline assignment: CDR1 LGHDT and CDR2 YNNKEL (reference sequence). CDR3 size: 16 residues. V lost 11 bases and J lost 2, with 25 bases in between.

A few counts support this clonotype. The J gene is TRBJ2-1, the V gene TRBV27, with TRBD2 as a possible D gene (7 bases). CDR3 length equals 18 residues. V lost 8 bases and J 4 bases, leaving 27 bases between the germline ends. Germline V lookup: CDR1 MNHEY, CDR2 SMNVEV (reference sequence). The CDR3 DNA is TGTGCCAGCCTATCCCACCCGGGGGGCGTACCGTCTTACAATGAGCAGTTCTTC. It encodes CASLSHPGGVPSYNEQFF.

The sample holds a few counts of this clonotype. This sequence joins TRBV4-2 and TRBJ2-7; TRBD2 matches at 7 bases. The length of the CDR3 is 16 residues. The V gene's germline CDR1 is LGHNA and CDR2 YNFKEQ. V dropped 0 bases and J dropped 2; count of bases not matched to a gene: 7. This CDR3 reads CASSQDYGRRAYEQYF. DNA for the CDR3: TGTGCCAGCAGCCAAGATTACGGGAGGCGGGCCTACGAGCAGTACTTC.

Ten or more counts support this clonotype. The chain couples TRBV5-6 to TRBJ2-7, with unresolved D. CDR3 length equals 13 residues. CDR1 is SGHDT, CDR2 YYEEEE, per germline. V was clipped by 0 bases and J by 2 bases, with 6 bases between them. The CDR3, as DNA: TGTGCCAGCAGCTTGGTTAGGACCTACGAGCAGTACTTC. It yields the protein CASSLVRTYEQYF. Filled out from reference TRBV5-6 and TRBJ2-7, the complete variable domain reads DAGVTQSPTHLIKTRGQQVTLRCSPKSGHDTVSWYQQALGQGPQFIFQYYEEEERQRGNFPDRFSGHQFPNYSSELNVNALLLGDSALYLCASSLVRTYEQYFGPGTRLTVT.

The V and J genes are TRBV12-3 or TRBV12-4 and TRBJ2-3, with D hard to call. The V end was cut by 4 bases, the J end by 10 bases, with 15 bases between. CDR3 length: 13 residues. The CDR3 sequence is CASSSGSLVAQYF. CDR3 in DNA: TGTGCCAGCAGTTCGGGTAGCCTGGTTGCGCAGTATTTT.

Many counts were recorded for this clonotype. The chain carries TRBV7-8 and TRBJ2-1; 8 nucleotides match TRBD2. The CDR3 sequence is 16 residues long. The ends lost 1 base at V and 7 bases at J; junction bases unmatched: 9. Germline V gene lookup returns CDR1 SGHVS and CDR2 FQNEAQ. The CDR3 DNA is TGTGCCAGCAGCTTAGAGTTTACTAGCGGCGGAAATGAGCAGTTCTTC. Translated: CASSLEFTSGGNEQFF.

This clonotype was detected many times. The rearrangement joins TRBV6-5 to TRBJ1-4; a possible D gene is TRBD1 (5 bases). With 6 bases removed from V and 3 bases from J, the gap between germline ends came to 17 bases. CDR1 MNHEY and CDR2 SVGAGI come from the germline V gene. This CDR3 is built from 16 residues. The CDR3 spells CASSGMPPGSNEKLFF. Here the CDR3 DNA reads TGTGCCAGCAGCGGCATGCCCCCAGGGTCTAATGAAAAACTGTTTTTT.